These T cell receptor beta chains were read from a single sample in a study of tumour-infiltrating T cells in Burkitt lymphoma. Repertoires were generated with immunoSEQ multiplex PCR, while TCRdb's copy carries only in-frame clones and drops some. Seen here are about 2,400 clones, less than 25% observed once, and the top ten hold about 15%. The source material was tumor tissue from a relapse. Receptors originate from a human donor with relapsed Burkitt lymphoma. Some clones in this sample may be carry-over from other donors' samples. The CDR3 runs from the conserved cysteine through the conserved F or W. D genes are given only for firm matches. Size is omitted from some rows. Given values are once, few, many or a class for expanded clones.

CDR3: CASSLGDTQYF
DNA: TGCGCCAGCAGCTTGGGAGATACGCAGTATTTT
J: TRBJ2-3
size: -
V: TRBV5-1
D: -

CDR3: CASSRPVKCQSRANVLTF
DNA: TGTGCCAGCAGCAGGCCAGTTAAGTGCCAAAGTCGGGCCAACGTCCTGACTTTC
J: TRBJ2-6
size: -
V: TRBV7-7
D: -

CDR3: CASSLVPDTQYF
DNA: TGTGCCAGCTCACTAGTCCCAGATACGCAGTATTTT
J: TRBJ2-3
size: few
V: TRBV18
D: -

CDR3: CASRPGSRVGDEQFF
DNA: TGTGCCAGCAGACCCGGGTCCCGGGTAGGCGATGAGCAGTTCTTC
J: TRBJ2-1
size: -
V: TRBV11-2
D: -

CDR3: CASSIDGSSYEQYF
DNA: TGTGCCAGCAGTATCGACGGAAGCTCCTACGAGCAGTACTTC
J: TRBJ2-7
size: -
V: TRBV6-1
D: -

CDR3: CASSQPELIAGGAGELFF
DNA: TGCGCCAGCAGCCAGCCAGAGTTAATTGCGGGTGGCGCCGGGGAGCTGTTTTTT
J: TRBJ2-2
size: few
V: TRBV4-1
D: -

CDR3: CASSLVSSRSGANVLTF
DNA: TGCGCCAGCAGCTTGGTTTCCAGCCGCTCTGGGGCCAACGTCCTGACTTTC
J: TRBJ2-6
size: -
V: TRBV5-1
D: -

CDR3: CASSFHRGPTAYEQYF
DNA: TGTGCCAGCAGCTTCCACAGGGGACCCACGGCCTACGAGCAGTACTTC
J: TRBJ2-7
size: -
V: TRBV5-8
D: TRBD1

CDR3: CASSLRENEQFF
DNA: TGTGCCAGCAGTTTACGCGAAAATGAGCAGTTCTTC
J: TRBJ2-1
size: -
V: TRBV28
D: -

CDR3: CASSSRGGELFF
DNA: TGTGCCAGCAGCTCAAGAGGGGGGGAGCTGTTTTTT
J: TRBJ2-2
size: -
V: TRBV11-3
D: -

CDR3: CASSLVRLGTEAFF
DNA: TGTGCCAGCAGTTTAGTTCGATTAGGGACTGAAGCTTTCTTT
J: TRBJ1-1
size: large
V: TRBV27
D: -

CDR3: CASSWGQGVNYGYTF
DNA: TGTGCCAGCAGCTGGGGACAGGGGGTAAACTATGGCTACACCTTC
J: TRBJ1-2
size: -
V: TRBV2
D: TRBD1

CDR3: CAWGHVHEQYF
DNA: TGTGCCTGGGGGCATGTTCACGAGCAGTACTTC
J: TRBJ2-7
size: -
V: TRBV30
D: -

CDR3: CASSTPAGGTDTQYF
DNA: TGTGCCAGCAGTACTCCTGCGGGTGGTACAGATACGCAGTATTTT
J: TRBJ2-3
size: once
V: TRBV28
D: -

CDR3: CASSFGLAGGFPTYEQYF
DNA: TGTGCCAGCAGCTTCGGACTAGCGGGGGGATTCCCCACCTACGAGCAGTACTTC
J: TRBJ2-7
size: few
V: TRBV7-9
D: TRBD2

CDR3: CASSEDRVQTQHF
DNA: TGTGCCAGCAGCGAAGACAGGGTACAAACCCAGCATTTT
J: TRBJ1-5
size: -
V: TRBV28
D: TRBD1

CDR3: CAWSAVAGRASQPQHF
DNA: TGTGCCTGGAGCGCCGTCGCAGGGAGGGCGAGTCAGCCCCAGCATTTT
J: TRBJ1-5
size: few
V: TRBV30
D: -

CDR3: CASSAGVAPDTQYF
DNA: TGCGCCAGCAGCGCCGGGGTAGCACCAGATACGCAGTATTTT
J: TRBJ2-3
size: -
V: TRBV5-1
D: -

CDR3: CASSFGRIYSNQPQHF
DNA: TGTGCCAGCAGCTTCGGCAGGATTTATAGCAATCAGCCCCAGCATTTT
J: TRBJ1-5
size: -
V: TRBV5-6
D: -

CDR3: CATSGGVPGELFF
DNA: TGTGCCACCAGTGGTGGGGTTCCCGGGGAGCTGTTTTTT
J: TRBJ2-2
size: few
V: TRBV15
D: -

CDR3: CASSLKAYEQYF
DNA: TGTGCCAGCAGCCTTAAAGCCTACGAGCAGTACTTC
J: TRBJ2-7
size: -
V: TRBV7-9
D: -

CDR3: CASSHQGDSNQPQHF
DNA: TGCGCCAGCAGTCATCAGGGAGATAGCAATCAGCCCCAGCATTTT
J: TRBJ1-5
size: -
V: TRBV23-1
D: -

CDR3: CASSLAGGYNEQFF
DNA: TGTGCCAGCAGCTTAGCAGGAGGGTACAATGAGCAGTTCTTC
J: TRBJ2-1
size: -
V: TRBV11-2
D: -

CDR3: CASSLERSGNTIYF
DNA: TGTGCCAGCAGCTTAGAGCGCTCTGGAAACACCATATATTTT
J: TRBJ1-3
size: -
V: TRBV13
D: -

CDR3: CSGWDRGRHGYTF
DNA: TGCAGCGGATGGGACAGGGGACGACATGGCTACACCTTC
J: TRBJ1-2
size: few
V: TRBV29-1
D: TRBD1

CDR3: CASSLGSLGSYEQYF
DNA: TGTGCCAGCAGCTTGGGATCTCTCGGCTCCTACGAGCAGTACTTC
J: TRBJ2-7
size: -
V: TRBV5-4
D: -